This TCR beta chain emerged from a study of beta chain features in type 1 diabetes. The V and J ends lost 4 bases and 4 bases respectively, with 8 bases between them. Per germline, CDR1 KGHSH and CDR2 LQKENI. CDR3 length: 13 residues. This clone turned up a few times. The authors reverse transcribed all of the isolated RNA, so sequencing captured expressed TCRB transcripts. Sequencing used immunoSEQ multiplex PCR; TCRdb keeps in-frame clones, though not all of them. The profile covers 140,000 to 150,000 clones, with less than 11% appearing a single time and 1.3% taken by the ten largest. Source material: naive CD4+ T cells from blood. This receptor was obtained from a man younger than 35 in good health. The V and J genes are TRBV18 and TRBJ1-5; tentative D call: TRBD1 (5 bases). CDR3 sequence reads: CASSLDSNQPQHF. The CDR3 DNA follows: TGTGCCAGCTCACTTGACAGTAATCAGCCCCAGCATTTT.